The 7 T cell receptor beta chains below all came from one sample that was sequenced in a study of T cell repertoires in cytomegalovirus infection. TCRdb fed the reads into MiXCR, producing one record per CDR3 protein. The sample carries under 350,000 distinct CDR3 sequences, roughly 21% recorded once. Antigens for these TCRs are unknown. The sample here was cultured PBMCs, taken from culture after CMV antigen stimulation. The origin of the receptors is a human donor in good health (CMV status not recorded). Some clones in this sample may be carry-over from other donors' samples.

This clonotype was seen ten or more times. The V gene is TRBV7-6, the J gene TRBJ2-1; the match to TRBD2 covers 8 bases. The ends lost 5 bases at V and 8 bases at J; junction bases unmatched: 8. From germline, CDR1 is SGHVS and CDR2 FNYEAQ. The CDR3 is 14 amino acids. CDR3 in amino acids: CASSKPGGWDEQFF. CDR3 nucleotide sequence: TGTGCCAGCAGCAAACCGGGGGGGTGGGATGAGCAGTTCTTC.

This clonotype showed up just a few times. The chain is built from TRBV6-4 and TRBJ2-1; the match to TRBD2 covers 10 bases. This CDR3 region has 15 residues. V trimming: 3 bases; J trimming: 10 bases; junction bases outside the gene matches: 9. CDR1 MRHNA and CDR2 SNTAGT come from the germline V gene. DNA of the CDR3: TGTGCCAGCAGTGAATCCCCGCTAGCGGGAGACGAGCAGTTCTTC. As protein: CASSESPLAGDEQFF.

The chain uses TRBV7-9 and TRBJ2-3; the match to TRBD2 covers 9 bases. J was trimmed by 3 bases and V by 3 bases; bases with no gene match: 4. CDR1 SEHNR and CDR2 FQNEAQ come from the germline V gene (reference sequence). This CDR3 is 15 amino acids long. The CDR3 nucleotides read TGTGCCAGCAGCTTGTTAGCGGGAGATACAGATACGCAGTATTTT. Amino acid sequence: CASSLLAGDTDTQYF.

Many counts were recorded for this clonotype. This chain's CDR3 is CASRKNDRGDTQYF. DNA of the CDR3: TGTGCCAGCAGGAAAAACGATCGGGGAGATACGCAGTATTTT. This chain links TRBV7-2 with TRBJ2-3; a weak D match, TRBD2 (5 bases). There are 14 residues in the CDR3. Trimming left V 6 bases short and J 5 bases short, with 15 bases between. Germline CDR1 and CDR2: SGHTA and FQGNSA.

There are many counts of this clonotype. The chain is built from TRBV12-3 or TRBV12-4 and TRBJ1-1; no clear D gene. The V end was cut by 8 bases, the J end by 0 bases, with 16 bases between. The CDR3 is 15 residues long. The CDR3 region has the DNA TGTGCCAGCGCAGCTGGCGGGCGGTTGAACACTGAAGCTTTCTTT. Encoded protein: CASAAGGRLNTEAFF.

In this sample, this clonotype turned up many times. The rearrangement joins TRBV7-2 to TRBJ2-7; 8 positions agree with TRBD2. Germline V gives CDR1 SGHTA, CDR2 FQGNSA. V lost 0 bases and J lost 1; bases outside the gene matches: 11. CDR3 length: 18 residues. CDR3 DNA: TGTGCCAGCAGCTTAGCGGGGGGACCGGGAGGGCGGTCCTACGAGCAGTACTTC. This sequence encodes CASSLAGGPGGRSYEQYF.

This clonotype was seen a handful of times. The gene calls are TRBV6-1 and TRBJ2-1; tentatively, D is TRBD2 (6 bases). The CDR3 extends over 15 amino acids. The V and J ends lost 6 bases and 0 bases respectively, with 12 bases between them. Germline CDR1 and CDR2: MNHNS and SASEGT. In DNA, the CDR3 is TGTGCCAGCAGACGGGACTTTAGCTCCTACAATGAGCAGTTCTTC. Translating it yields CASRRDFSSYNEQFF.